This T cell receptor beta chain was captured in a study of a mutant IDH1 vaccine in newly diagnosed glioma. Across the study: The start of vaccination came 4-6 weeks after radiotherapy alone, or with temozolomide cycles. Treated patients were roughly 62% male, about 40% female, mean age around 40 years.

Turning to this clone: Its matching antigen is unknown.

Produced via immunoSEQ multiplex PCR; TCRdb's table is partial and in-frame only. The sample lists roughly 13,000 clones, roughly 79% occurring once. The CDR3 is 14 residues long. V was cut by 10 bases and J by 1 base, with 16 bases left in between. Germline V lookup: CDR1 MNHNY, CDR2 SVGAGI (reference sequence). Specified time point: week 47, end of study. Every vaccine dose comprised 300 ug of mutant IDH1 20-mer peptide plus topical imiquimod. The sample here was PBMCs, taken from a glioma patient whose treatment included an IDH1 peptide vaccine. The chain uses TRBV6-6 and TRBJ1-2; possible D gene TRBD1, 6 bases. The clonotype originates from a woman aged 40 to 55 with glioma. The CDR3 here is CAIQDRPNNYGYTF. CDR3 nucleotide sequence: TGTGCCATCCAGGACAGACCCAATAACTATGGCTACACCTTC.